What follows describes a single TCR beta chain. The antigen is unknown. The germline V gene has CDR1 LGHNA and CDR2 YSLEER. The CDR3 has 15 residues. It was with 60 Vbeta and 13 Jbeta primers that the PCR ran. In the original analysis: An analysis performed later counted 73 million or so unique TCR beta chains (approximately 10 million of them shared). Clones were read by immunoSEQ multiplex PCR, and TCRdb kept only the in-frame ones, dropping some. V, J and clone size reflect that table, while D and trimming were determined from the DNA. Of 100,000 or so clones listed, approximately 78% are singletons. This specimen comes from a study of cytomegalovirus exposure and HLA in healthy donors. Study-wide points: The later analysis indicated that the majority of CMV-associated TCR beta chains appeared HLA-restricted. In vitro, a few CMV-associated chains proved specific for CMV antigens.

V gene TRBV4-3 combines with J gene TRBJ2-5; D perhaps matches TRBD1 (6 bases). The DNA end lines up better with TRBJ2-7; the J call may be wrong. The TCR was taken from a woman between 35 and 50 years old in good health and CMV-seropositive. Sample: PBMCs. The CDR3 DNA is TGCGCCAGCAGCCAAGATGCAGGGGTTGTCTACGAGCAGTACTTC. Translation: CASSQDAGVVYEQYF.